This T cell receptor (beta chain) derives from a study of blood T cell repertoires in COVID-19. Some clones are missing from TCRdb's copy, which holds only in-frame ones; the method was immunoSEQ multiplex PCR. This table holds approximately 70,000 clones, over 75% found once. The length of the CDR3 is 17 residues. Trimming at V came to 0 bases and at J to 2 bases, leaving 3 bases not matched to a gene. Germline V gene sequence: CDR1 SGHRS, CDR2 YFSETQ. This sequence was found in a man aged 40-49 years with COVID-19, enrolled during active disease. The source material was peripheral blood. The chain couples TRBV5-1 to TRBJ2-6; 9 bases map to TRBD2. The CDR3 DNA follows: TGCGCCAGCAGCTTGGAGTCTAGCGGGGCTGGGGCCAACGTCCTGACTTTC. It encodes CASSLESSGAGANVLTF.